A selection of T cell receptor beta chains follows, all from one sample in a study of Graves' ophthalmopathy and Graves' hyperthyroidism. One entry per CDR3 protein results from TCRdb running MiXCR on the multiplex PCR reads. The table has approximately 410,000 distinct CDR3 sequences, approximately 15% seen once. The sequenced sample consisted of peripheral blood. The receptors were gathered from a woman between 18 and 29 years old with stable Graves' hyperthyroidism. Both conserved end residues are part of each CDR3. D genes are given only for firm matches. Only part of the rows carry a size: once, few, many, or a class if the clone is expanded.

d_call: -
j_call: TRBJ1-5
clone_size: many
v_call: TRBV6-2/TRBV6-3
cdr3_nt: TGTGCCAGCACCAGGGCCAGGGAACCCCAGCATTTT
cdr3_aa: CASTRAREPQHF

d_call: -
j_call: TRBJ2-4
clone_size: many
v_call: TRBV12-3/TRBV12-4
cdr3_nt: TGTGCCAGCAGTCTCTCCGGGACATACAAAAACATTCAGTACTTC
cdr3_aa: CASSLSGTYKNIQYF

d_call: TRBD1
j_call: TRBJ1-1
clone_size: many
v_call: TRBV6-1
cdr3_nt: TGTGCCAGTACCCCGAGGGGACAGCTCATGAACACTGAAGCTTTCTTT
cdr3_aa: CASTPRGQLMNTEAFF

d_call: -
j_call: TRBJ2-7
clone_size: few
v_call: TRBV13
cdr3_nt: TGTGCCAGCAGTATATGGGGGGAGCAGTACTTC
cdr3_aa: CASSIWGEQYF

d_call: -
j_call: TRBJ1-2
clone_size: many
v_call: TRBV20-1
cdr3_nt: TGCAGTGCTAGAGAGCTTGACAGTAACTATGGCTACACCTTC
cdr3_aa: CSARELDSNYGYTF

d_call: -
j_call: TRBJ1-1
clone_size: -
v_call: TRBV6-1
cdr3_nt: TGTGCCAGCAGTGAAAGGGTCCGGGTCACTGAAGCTTTCTTT
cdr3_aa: CASSERVRVTEAFF

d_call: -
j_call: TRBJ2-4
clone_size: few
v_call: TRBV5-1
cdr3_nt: TGCGCCAGCAGCTTAAATGGGGCAAACATTCAGTACTTC
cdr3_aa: CASSLNGANIQYF

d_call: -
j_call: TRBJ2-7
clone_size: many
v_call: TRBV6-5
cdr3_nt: TGTGCCAGCAGGCCTAGAGATTTAAACTACGAGCAGTACTTC
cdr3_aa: CASRPRDLNYEQYF

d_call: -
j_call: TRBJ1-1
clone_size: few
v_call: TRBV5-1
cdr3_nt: TGCGCCAGCAGCTCTGTAGGAAGAACTGTGAACACTGAAGCTTTCTTT
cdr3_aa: CASSSVGRTVNTEAFF

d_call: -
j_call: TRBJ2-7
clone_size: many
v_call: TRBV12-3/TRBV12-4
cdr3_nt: TGTGCCAGCAGTTACAAGGGGGACGAGCAGTACTTC
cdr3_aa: CASSYKGDEQYF

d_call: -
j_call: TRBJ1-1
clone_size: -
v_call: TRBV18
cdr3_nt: TGTGCCAGCTCACCGGCCTGGACAGTCACTGAAGCTTTCTTT
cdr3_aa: CASSPAWTVTEAFF

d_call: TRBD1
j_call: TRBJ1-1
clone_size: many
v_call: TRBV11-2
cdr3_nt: TGTGCCAGCAGCTTAATGACAGGGTTTTTTGAAGCTTTCTTT
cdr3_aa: CASSLMTGFFEAFF

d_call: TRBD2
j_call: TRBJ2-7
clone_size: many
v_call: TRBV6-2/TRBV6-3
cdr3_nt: TGTGCCAGCAGCCACGGTTCTTGCGCGGGGGGCGCGTGCGAGCAGTACTTC
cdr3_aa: CASSHGSCAGGACEQYF

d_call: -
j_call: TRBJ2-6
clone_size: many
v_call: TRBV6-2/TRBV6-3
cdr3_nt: TGTGCCAGCAGTTCTCCCTGGGACTCTGGGGCCAACGTCCTGACTTTC
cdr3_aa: CASSSPWDSGANVLTF

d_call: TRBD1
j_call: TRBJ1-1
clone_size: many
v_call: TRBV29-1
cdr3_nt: TGCAGCGTTGACTATCGTGGACAGGGGCGCGCTGAAGCTTTCTTT
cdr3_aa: CSVDYRGQGRAEAFF

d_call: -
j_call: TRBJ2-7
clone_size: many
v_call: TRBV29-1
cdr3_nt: TGCAGCGTTGGTCGGCAGGGCTACGAGCAGTACTTC
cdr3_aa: CSVGRQGYEQYF

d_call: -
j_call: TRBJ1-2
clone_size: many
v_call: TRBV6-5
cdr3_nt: TGTGCCAGCAGTTCTGTGCAGAAGTATGGCTACACCTTC
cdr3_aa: CASSSVQKYGYTF

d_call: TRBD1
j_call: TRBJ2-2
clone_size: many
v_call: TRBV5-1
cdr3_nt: TGCGCCAGCAGCCGCGGACAGGGTATCGGGGAGCTGTTTTTT
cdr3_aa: CASSRGQGIGELFF

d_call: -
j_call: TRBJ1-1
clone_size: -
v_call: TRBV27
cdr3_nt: TGTGCCAGCAGTGAATCTTTATCAACCATGAACACTGAAGCTTTCTTT
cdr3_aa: CASSESLSTMNTEAFF

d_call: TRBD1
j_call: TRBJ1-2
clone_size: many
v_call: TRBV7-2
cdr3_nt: TGTGCCAGCAGCTCACGGACCGACTCGACAGGGTGGTATGGCTACACCTTC
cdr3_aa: CASSSRTDSTGWYGYTF

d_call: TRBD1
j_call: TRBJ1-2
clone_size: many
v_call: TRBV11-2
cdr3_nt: TGTGCCAGCAGCTTAAATCCGGGACAGGGAGGAGGGGGCTACACCTTC
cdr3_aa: CASSLNPGQGGGGYTF

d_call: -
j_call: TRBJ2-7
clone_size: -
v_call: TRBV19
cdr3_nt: TGTGCCAGTAGTATAAGGGGACCCGAAGGCGAGCAGTACTTC
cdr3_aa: CASSIRGPEGEQYF

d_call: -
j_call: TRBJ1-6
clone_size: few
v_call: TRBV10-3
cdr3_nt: TGTGCCATCAGTGAGCCAGGTTGGTCACCCCTCCACTTT
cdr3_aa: CAISEPGWSPLHF

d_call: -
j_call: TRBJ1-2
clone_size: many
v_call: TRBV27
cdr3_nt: TGTGCCAGCGGCACGGAACCATCCTCCTATGGCTACACCTTC
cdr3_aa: CASGTEPSSYGYTF

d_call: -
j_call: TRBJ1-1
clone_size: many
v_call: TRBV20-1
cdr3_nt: TGCAGTGCTAGGGACGGGTCTCGAGGAGCGAACACTGAAGCTTTCTTT
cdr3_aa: CSARDGSRGANTEAFF

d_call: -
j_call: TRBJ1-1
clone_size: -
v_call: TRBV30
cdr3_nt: TGTGCCTGGAGTACCCCTTTGGGATGGAGCAACACTGAAGCTTTCTTT
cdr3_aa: CAWSTPLGWSNTEAFF

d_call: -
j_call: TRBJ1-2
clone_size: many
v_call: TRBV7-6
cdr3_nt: TGTGCCAGCAGCCCCAGGGGCGGCTATGGCTACACCTTC
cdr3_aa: CASSPRGGYGYTF

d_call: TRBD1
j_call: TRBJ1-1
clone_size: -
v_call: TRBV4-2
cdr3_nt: TGTGCCAGCAGCCTCCGCAACGACAGGGTTTACACTGAAGCTTTCTTT
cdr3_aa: CASSLRNDRVYTEAFF

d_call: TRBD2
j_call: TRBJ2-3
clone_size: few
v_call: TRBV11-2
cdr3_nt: TGTGCCAGCAGCTTATCCTCCTTTAGCGGGGGGAGCACAGATACGCAGTATTTT
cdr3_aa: CASSLSSFSGGSTDTQYF

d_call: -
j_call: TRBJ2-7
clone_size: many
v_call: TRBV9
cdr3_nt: TGTGCCAGCAGCGTGTGGGGGGCTCCATCCTACGAGCAGTACTTC
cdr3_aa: CASSVWGAPSYEQYF

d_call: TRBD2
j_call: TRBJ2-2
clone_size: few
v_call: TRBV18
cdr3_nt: TGTGCCAGCTCACCCACTAGCGGGGTAGCGAACACCGGGGAGCTGTTTTTT
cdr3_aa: CASSPTSGVANTGELFF

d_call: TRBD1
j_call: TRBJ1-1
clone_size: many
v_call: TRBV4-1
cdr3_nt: TGCGCCAGCAGCCAACGGACAGGGGTGGACACTGAAGCTTTCTTT
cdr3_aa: CASSQRTGVDTEAFF

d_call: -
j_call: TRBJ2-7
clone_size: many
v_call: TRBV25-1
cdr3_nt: TGTGCCAGCAGTGATGTACAGTCACATTCCTACGAGCAGTACTTC
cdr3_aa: CASSDVQSHSYEQYF

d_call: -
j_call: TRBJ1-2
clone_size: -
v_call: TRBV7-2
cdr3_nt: TGTGCCAGCAGCTTAGCGCAGCTGGATGGCTACACCTTC
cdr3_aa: CASSLAQLDGYTF

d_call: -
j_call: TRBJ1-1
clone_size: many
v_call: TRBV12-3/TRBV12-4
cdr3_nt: TGTGCCAGCAGACGAATGAGGGGCGGCACTGAAGCTTTCTTT
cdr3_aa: CASRRMRGGTEAFF